One and the same sample provided the 9 T cell receptor beta chains below, sequenced in a study of blood T cells in healthy people across ages. Primed by a sample-barcoded 5' primer and a J-beta primer mix, a second PCR proceeded for about 6 to 12 cycles. TCRdb passed the 5' RACE reads through MiXCR, listing each CDR3 protein once. This repertoire shows hundreds of thousands of distinct CDR3 sequences, 35% to 50% found once; its top ten account for 30%. The specimen sequenced was blood. The source of these receptors is a man aged 80 or over in good health.

The chain joins TRBV7-2 to TRBJ1-6, with D unclear. Germline lookup yields CDR1 SGHTA and CDR2 FQGNSA. Trimming took off 2 bases at V and 5 bases at J, with 10 bases between the two ends. The CDR3 runs 15 residues. This CDR3 reads CASSLTATDNSPLHF. The CDR3, as DNA: TGTGCCAGCAGCTTAACGGCCACGGATAATTCACCCCTCCACTTT. Full variable domain (outside the CDR3, taken from reference TRBV7-2 and TRBJ1-6): GAGVSQSPSNKVTEKGKDVELRCDPISGHTALYWYRQSLGQGLEFLIYFQGNSAPDKSGLPSDRFSAERTGGSVSTLTIQRTQQEDSAVYLCASSLTATDNSPLHFGNGTRLTVT.

V and J are TRBV5-1 and TRBJ1-1; D gene uncertain. The ends were cut back, 4 bases at V and 7 bases at J, with 17 bases in the middle. Germline CDR1 SGHRS, CDR2 YFSETQ. The CDR3 contains 14 residues. CDR3 sequence reads: CASSVLGRTDEAFF. As DNA, the CDR3 is TGCGCCAGCAGCGTGCTTGGCAGAACGGATGAAGCTTTCTTT.

The chain employs TRBV3-1 and TRBJ2-5; D uncertain. The J call may be mistaken, given a closer DNA end match to TRBJ2-1. The CDR3 is made up of 12 amino acids. CDR1 is LGHDT, CDR2 YNNKEL, per germline (reference sequence). The CDR3 region is CASSPLQETQFF. The CDR3, as DNA: TGTGCCAGCAGCCCACTCCAAGAGACCCAGTTCTTC.

The genes are TRBV7-2 and TRBJ1-3, with 7 bases matching TRBD1. V shed 5 bases, J shed 0 bases, and the junction held 10 bases outside the gene matches. Germline lookup yields CDR1 SGHTA and CDR2 FQGNSA. CDR3 size: 17 residues. For the CDR3, the DNA is TGTGCCAGCAGCGCAAAGGACAGGTGGGGCTCTGGAAACACCATATATTTT. It encodes CASSAKDRWGSGNTIYF.

The table lists this clonotype with a few counts. The chain employs TRBV5-1 and TRBJ1-2; D call uncertain. CDR3 length equals 14 residues. V lost 0 bases and J lost 7, with 13 bases in between. The germline CDR1 and CDR2 sequences are SGHRS and YFSETQ. In nucleotides, the CDR3 is TGCGCCAGCAGCTTGGATCGGTCTCGGGGTGGCTACACCTTC. Encoded protein: CASSLDRSRGGYTF.

This clonotype was recorded a few times. J is TRBJ1-5 and V is TRBV6-2 or TRBV6-3; D is possibly TRBD1 (5 bases). The CDR3 consists of 15 residues. The germline V gene has CDR1 MNHEY and CDR2 SVGEGT. Between the trimmed V and J ends, which lost 0 bases and 3 bases, there was a span of 9 bases. The CDR3, as DNA: TGTGCCAGCAGTTACTCGGAGACAGTCAATCAGCCCCAGCATTTT. Its protein product is CASSYSETVNQPQHF.

The chain joins TRBV6-2 or TRBV6-3 to TRBJ1-5; no firm D call. Germline CDR1 reads MNHEY; CDR2 reads SVGEGT. The V gene lost 4 bases and the J gene lost 3 bases, with 13 bases spanning the gap. The CDR3 is 15 amino acids. The CDR3 loop reads CASSFRPSNNQPQHF. Here the CDR3 DNA reads TGTGCCAGCAGTTTTAGACCGAGCAACAATCAGCCCCAGCATTTT.

In its sample, this clonotype was seen a few times. The rearrangement links TRBV28 to TRBJ1-1; 8 bases line up with TRBD1. With 4 bases clipped from V and 11 bases from J, the junction kept 9 bases outside the gene matches. Germline lookup yields CDR1 MDHEN and CDR2 SYDVKM. The CDR3 consists of 13 residues. The CDR3 sequence is CASSSGTGSWAFF. In nucleotides, the CDR3 is TGTGCCAGCAGTTCAGGGACAGGATCGTGGGCTTTCTTT.

This clonotype came up a few times. V usage is TRBV5-1 and J usage is TRBJ1-1; D is undetermined. CDR3 size: 14 residues. V was clipped by 0 bases and J by 3 bases, with 9 bases between them. Germline V gene sequence: CDR1 SGHRS, CDR2 YFSETQ. The CDR3 spells CASSLGGAYTEAFF. CDR3 coding DNA: TGCGCCAGCAGCTTGGGTGGAGCCTACACTGAAGCTTTCTTT.